This T cell receptor beta chain was retrieved from a study of cytomegalovirus exposure and HLA in healthy donors. This PCR relied on a set of 60 Vbeta primers and 13 Jbeta primers. TCRdb's table, derived via immunoSEQ multiplex PCR, lists solely in-frame clones and lacks some. Among 150,000 or so clones listed, roughly three quarters were seen once. V shed 3 bases and J shed 4 bases, with 16 bases lying between them. The CDR3 length is 16 residues. Per germline, CDR1 MDHEN and CDR2 SYDVKM. The clonotype comes from a man between 25 and 39 years old in good health and CMV-seropositive. What was sequenced was PBMCs. The chain employs TRBV28 and TRBJ2-1; D not resolved. CDR3 residues: CASSFLERKSYNEQFF. As DNA, the CDR3 is TGTGCCAGCAGTTTTCTAGAACGCAAATCTTACAATGAGCAGTTCTTC.